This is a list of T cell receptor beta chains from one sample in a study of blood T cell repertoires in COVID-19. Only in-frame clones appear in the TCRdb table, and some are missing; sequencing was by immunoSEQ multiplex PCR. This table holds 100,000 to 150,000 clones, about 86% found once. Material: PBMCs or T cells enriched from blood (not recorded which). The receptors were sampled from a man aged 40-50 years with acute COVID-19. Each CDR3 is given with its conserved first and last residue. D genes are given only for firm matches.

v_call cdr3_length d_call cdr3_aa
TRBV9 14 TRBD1 CASSSTGEYYGYTF
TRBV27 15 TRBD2 CASSSAGEGTGELFF
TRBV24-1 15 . CATSDFVAGEETQYF
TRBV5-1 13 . CASSPVHGEKAFF
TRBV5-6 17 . CASSLGVTGRPDQPQHF
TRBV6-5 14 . CASSYSSGRQTQYF
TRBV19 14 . CASSTGFPGNTIYF
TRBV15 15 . CATSRVSGANTEAFF
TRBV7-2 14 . CASSPREKGETQYF
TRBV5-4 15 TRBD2 CASSPSGTRVGEQYF
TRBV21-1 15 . CASSKRGQGYYEQYF
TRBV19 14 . CASISERGHGELFF
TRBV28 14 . CASSLVQGNSPLHF
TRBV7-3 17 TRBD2 CASSLSLASGSTGELFF
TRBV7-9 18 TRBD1 CASSTIKGTGTYGNTIYF
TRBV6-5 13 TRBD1 CASSYDRAQPQHF
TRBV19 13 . CASSISPRGEQYF
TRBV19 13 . CASSSDLGATQYF
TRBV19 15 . CASSISTASPYEQYF
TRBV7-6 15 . CASSLRDSGTGELFF
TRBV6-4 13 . CASSEQGGNTQYF
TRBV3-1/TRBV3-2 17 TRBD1 CASSQGGQGATWLEQFF
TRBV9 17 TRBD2 CASSVDWTSSATDTQYF
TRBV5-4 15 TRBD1 CASSSGTGGYNEQFF
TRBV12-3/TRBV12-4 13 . CASSLGGLTEAFF
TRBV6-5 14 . CASSIEAISGGYTF
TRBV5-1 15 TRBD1 CASSRSGQGADEQYF
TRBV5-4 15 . CASRAGKEGMEEAFF
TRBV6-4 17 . CASSDSGAKGRNYGYTF
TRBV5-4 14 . CASSLEGSLRTQYF
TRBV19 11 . CASSLQETQYF
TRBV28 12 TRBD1 CASRTGGYEQYF
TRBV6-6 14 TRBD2 CASSGTSGGNEQFF